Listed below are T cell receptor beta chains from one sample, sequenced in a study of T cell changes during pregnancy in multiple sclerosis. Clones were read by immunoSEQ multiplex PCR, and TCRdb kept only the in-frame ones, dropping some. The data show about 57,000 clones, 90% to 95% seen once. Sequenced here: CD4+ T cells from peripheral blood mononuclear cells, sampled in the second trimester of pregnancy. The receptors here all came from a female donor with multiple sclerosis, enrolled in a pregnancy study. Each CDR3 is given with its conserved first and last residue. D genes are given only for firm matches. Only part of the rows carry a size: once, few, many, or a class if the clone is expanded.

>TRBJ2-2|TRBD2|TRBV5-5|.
TGTGCCAGCAGGCCATCCACTAGCGAAGACACCGGGGAGCTGTTTTTT
CASRPSTSEDTGELFF
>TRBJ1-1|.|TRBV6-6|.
TGTGCCAGCAGTTACAGGGAGGCTATGAACACTGAAGCTTTCTTT
CASSYREAMNTEAFF
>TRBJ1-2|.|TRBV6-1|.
TGTGCCAGCAGTGAAGGGCCAGGGAACCACTATGGCTACACCTTC
CASSEGPGNHYGYTF
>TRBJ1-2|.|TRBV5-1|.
TGCGCCAGCAGCTTAGGGATCGAGGGTGATGGCTACACCTTC
CASSLGIEGDGYTF
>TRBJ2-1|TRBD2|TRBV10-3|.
TGTGCCATCAGGAGGTATGAGCGGGGGAACTCCTACAATGAGCAGTTCTTC
CAIRRYERGNSYNEQFF
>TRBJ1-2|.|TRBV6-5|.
TGTGCCAGCAGTTACCGACTGGTAGGAGGCCACTATGGCTACACCTTC
CASSYRLVGGHYGYTF
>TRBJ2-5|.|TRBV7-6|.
TGTGCCAGCAGCCCGACAGCAAACCAAGAGACCCAGTACTTC
CASSPTANQETQYF
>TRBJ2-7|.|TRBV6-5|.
TGTGCCAGCAGTTCGGGGTTCGAGCAGTACTTC
CASSSGFEQYF
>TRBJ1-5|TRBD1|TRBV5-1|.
TGCGCCAGCAGCTTGGACGGACAGGGTAATCAGCCCCAGCATTTT
CASSLDGQGNQPQHF
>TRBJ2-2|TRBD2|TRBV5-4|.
TGTGCCAGCAGCAAAGGACTAGCGGGCCACTTTCCGAACACCGGGGAGCTGTTTTTT
CASSKGLAGHFPNTGELFF
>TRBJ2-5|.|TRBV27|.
TGTGCCAGCAGTTTACGCGCGGGCCCGCTCCAAGAGACCCAGTACTTC
CASSLRAGPLQETQYF
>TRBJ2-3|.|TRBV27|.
TGTGCCAGCAGCCCCCCTCCGGGGAATACGCAGTATTTT
CASSPPPGNTQYF
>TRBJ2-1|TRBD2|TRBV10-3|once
TGTGCCATCAAGACCGGGACTAGCGGGAGCAATGAGCAGTTCTTC
CAIKTGTSGSNEQFF
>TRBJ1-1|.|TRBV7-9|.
TGTGCCAGCAGCTTAGGCGCGGGGAACACTGAAGCTTTCTTT
CASSLGAGNTEAFF
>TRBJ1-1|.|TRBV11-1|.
TGTGCCAGCAGCTTAAGTTGGGGAGCTGGCCCTGAAGCTTTCTTT
CASSLSWGAGPEAFF
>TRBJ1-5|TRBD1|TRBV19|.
TGTGCCAGTAGTTGGGACAGGGATAATCAGCCCCAGCATTTT
CASSWDRDNQPQHF
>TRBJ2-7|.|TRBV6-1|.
TGTGCCAGCAGTGAGAACGGTTGGGGAGGGCAGTACTTC
CASSENGWGGQYF
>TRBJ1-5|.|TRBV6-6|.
TGTGCCAGCAGTTATTTGGACAGAAATCAGCCCCAGCATTTT
CASSYLDRNQPQHF
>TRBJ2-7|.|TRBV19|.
TGTGCCAGTAGTATTGGAGGGGACGAGCAGTACTTC
CASSIGGDEQYF
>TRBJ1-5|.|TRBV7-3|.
TGTGCCAGCAGCCTCTCCCCACCCGGGGGCAATCAGCCCCAGCATTTT
CASSLSPPGGNQPQHF
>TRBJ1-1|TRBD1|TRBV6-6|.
TGTGCCAGCAGTTACGTGCCGGGACAGAAGGACACTGAAGCTTTCTTT
CASSYVPGQKDTEAFF
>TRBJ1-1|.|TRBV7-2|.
TGTGCCAGCAGCTTCGCAGTTGAAGCTTTCTTT
CASSFAVEAFF
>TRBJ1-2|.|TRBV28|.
TGTGCCAGCAGGCTCTCCGACAGGATTAACTATGGCTACACCTTC
CASRLSDRINYGYTF
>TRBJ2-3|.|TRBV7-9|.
TGTGCCAGCAGCTTAGTCAGGGGAGGGACAGATACGCAGTATTTT
CASSLVRGGTDTQYF
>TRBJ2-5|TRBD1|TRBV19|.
TGTGCCAGTAGTATCAACGCAGGGGGCGGTCAAGAGACCCAGTACTTC
CASSINAGGGQETQYF
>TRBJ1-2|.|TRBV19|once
TGTGCCAGTCTCGACAGGTTGCGGGTCGGCTACACCTTC
CASLDRLRVGYTF
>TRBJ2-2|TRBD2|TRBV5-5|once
TGTGCCAGCAGCTTAACTAGCGGGAGGAACACCGGGGAGCTGTTTTTT
CASSLTSGRNTGELFF
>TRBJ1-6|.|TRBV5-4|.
TGTGCCAGCAGCTTGGAGTTAGAATCACCCCTCCACTTT
CASSLELESPLHF
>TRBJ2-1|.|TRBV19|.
TGTGCCAGTAGTATATCGGTTAGCATCAATGAGCAGTTCTTC
CASSISVSINEQFF
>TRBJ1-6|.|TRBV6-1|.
TGTGCCAGCAGTGAACCCTACTTACAGGGAGAAGGTTCACCCCTCCACTTT
CASSEPYLQGEGSPLHF
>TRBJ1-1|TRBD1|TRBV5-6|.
TGTGCCAGCAGCTTGTTGTCAGGGGGGACTGAAGCTTTCTTT
CASSLLSGGTEAFF
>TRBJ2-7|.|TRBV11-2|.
TGTGCCAGCAGCTTAGCGCGGGTCGAGCAGTACTTC
CASSLARVEQYF
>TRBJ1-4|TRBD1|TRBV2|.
TGTGCCAGCAGGGAAACAGGGGCCCTGAAGGGAAAACTGTTTTTT
CASRETGALKGKLFF
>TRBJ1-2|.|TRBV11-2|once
TGTGCCAGCAGGGGAGCTAACTATGGCTACACCTTC
CASRGANYGYTF
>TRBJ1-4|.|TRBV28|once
TGTGCCAGCAGTTACCCCGGGGGGATCACTAATGAAAAACTGTTTTTT
CASSYPGGITNEKLFF
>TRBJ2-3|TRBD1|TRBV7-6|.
TGTGCCAGCAGCTTAGGGACAGGGGGCGTAGATACGCAGTATTTT
CASSLGTGGVDTQYF
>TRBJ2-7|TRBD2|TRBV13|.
TGTGCCAGCAGCTTAGATGTTAGCGGGGGACTAGAGCAGTACTTC
CASSLDVSGGLEQYF
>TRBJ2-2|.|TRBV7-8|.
TGTGCCAGCAGCCGGCCGGAGGTCGGGGAGCTGTTTTTT
CASSRPEVGELFF
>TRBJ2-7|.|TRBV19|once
TGTGCCAGTAGTATCAGGGGTGGGACCTACGAGCAGTACTTC
CASSIRGGTYEQYF
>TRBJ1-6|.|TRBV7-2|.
TGTGCCAGCAGTCCGTACGTGAGTTTGTCACCCCTCCACTTT
CASSPYVSLSPLHF
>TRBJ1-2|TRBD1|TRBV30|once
TGTGCCTGGAGTGTATCCCAGGGGGACTATGGCTACACCTTC
CAWSVSQGDYGYTF
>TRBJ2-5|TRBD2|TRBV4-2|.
TGTGCCAGCAGCCAAGATGACACTAGCGGAGAGACCCAGTACTTC
CASSQDDTSGETQYF
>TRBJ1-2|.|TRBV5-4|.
TGTGCCAGCAGCTTACGCTCCGCTAGCTACTATGGCTACACCTTC
CASSLRSASYYGYTF
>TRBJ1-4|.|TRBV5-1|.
TGCGCCAGCAGCCCGAGTGCCGAAAATAATGAAAAACTGTTTTTT
CASSPSAENNEKLFF
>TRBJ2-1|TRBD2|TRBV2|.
TGTGCCAGCAGAACCGTTCTAGCGGGCTCCTACAATGAGCAGTTCTTC
CASRTVLAGSYNEQFF
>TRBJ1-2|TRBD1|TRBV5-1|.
TGCGCCAGCAGCTCTAGGGACAGCCTGGCTAACTATGGCTACACCTTC
CASSSRDSLANYGYTF
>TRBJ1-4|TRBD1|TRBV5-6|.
TGTGCCAGCAGCAAGACAGGGGTCGGACATAATGAAAAACTGTTTTTT
CASSKTGVGHNEKLFF
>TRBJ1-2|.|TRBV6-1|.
TGTGCCAGCAGAACCGTGGGAGCTAACTATGGCTACACCTTC
CASRTVGANYGYTF
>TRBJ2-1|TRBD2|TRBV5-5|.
TGTGCCAGCAGCTTATCGGGACTAGCTCCCTACAATGAGCAGTTCTTC
CASSLSGLAPYNEQFF
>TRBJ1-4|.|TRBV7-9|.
TGTGCCAGCAGCCCCTCCATTTTAGCTAATGAAAAACTGTTTTTT
CASSPSILANEKLFF
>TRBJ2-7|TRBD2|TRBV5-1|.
TGCGCCAGCAGCTTCGGGACTAGCTACGAGCAGTACTTC
CASSFGTSYEQYF
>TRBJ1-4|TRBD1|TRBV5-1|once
TGCGCCAGCAGCTTGGCGTCAAGGGGGCGGAATGAAAAACTGTTTTTT
CASSLASRGRNEKLFF
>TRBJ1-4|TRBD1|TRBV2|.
TGTGCCAGCAGGTTGTGGGACAGGGCGAGCGAAAAACTGTTTTTT
CASRLWDRASEKLFF
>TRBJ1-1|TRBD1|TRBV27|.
TGTGCCAGCAGTCTCGACCAGGGACAGGCCACTGAAGCTTTCTTT
CASSLDQGQATEAFF
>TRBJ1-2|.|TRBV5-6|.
TGTGCCAGCAGCTCCGACCCAGACAGTAACTATGGCTACACCTTC
CASSSDPDSNYGYTF